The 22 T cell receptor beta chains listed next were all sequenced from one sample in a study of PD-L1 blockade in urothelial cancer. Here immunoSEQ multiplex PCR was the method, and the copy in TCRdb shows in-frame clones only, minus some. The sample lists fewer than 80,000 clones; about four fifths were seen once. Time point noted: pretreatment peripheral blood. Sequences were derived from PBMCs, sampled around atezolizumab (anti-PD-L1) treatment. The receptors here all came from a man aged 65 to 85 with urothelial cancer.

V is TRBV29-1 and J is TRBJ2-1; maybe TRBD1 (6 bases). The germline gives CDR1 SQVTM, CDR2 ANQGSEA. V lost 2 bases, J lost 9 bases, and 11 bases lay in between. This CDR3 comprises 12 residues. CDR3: CSVERRGGEQFF. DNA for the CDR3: TGCAGCGTTGAACGCAGGGGCGGTGAGCAGTTCTTC.

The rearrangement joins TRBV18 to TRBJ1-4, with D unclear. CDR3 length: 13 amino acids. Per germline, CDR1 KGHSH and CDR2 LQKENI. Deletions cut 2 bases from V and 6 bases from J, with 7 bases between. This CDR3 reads CASSPLLDEKLFF. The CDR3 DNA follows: TGTGCCAGCTCACCATTACTAGATGAAAAACTGTTTTTT. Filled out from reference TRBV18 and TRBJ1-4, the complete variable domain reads NAGVMQNPRHLVRRRGQEARLRCSPMKGHSHVYWYRQLPEEGLKFMVYLQKENIIDESGMPKERFSAEFPKEGPSILRIQQVVRGDSAAYFCASSPLLDEKLFFGSGTQLSVL.

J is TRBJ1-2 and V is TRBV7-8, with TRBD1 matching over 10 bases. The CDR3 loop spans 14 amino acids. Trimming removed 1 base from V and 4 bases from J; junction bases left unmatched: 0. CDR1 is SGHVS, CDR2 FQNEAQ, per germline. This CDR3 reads CASSLGQGAYGYTF. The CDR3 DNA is TGTGCCAGCAGCTTAGGACAGGGGGCCTATGGCTACACCTTC. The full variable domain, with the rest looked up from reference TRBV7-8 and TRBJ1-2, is GAGVSQSPRYKVAKRGQDVALRCDPISGHVSLFWYQQALGQGPEFLTYFQNEAQLDKSGLPSDRFFAERPEGSVSTLKIQRTQQEDSAVYLCASSLGQGAYGYTFGSGTRLTVV.

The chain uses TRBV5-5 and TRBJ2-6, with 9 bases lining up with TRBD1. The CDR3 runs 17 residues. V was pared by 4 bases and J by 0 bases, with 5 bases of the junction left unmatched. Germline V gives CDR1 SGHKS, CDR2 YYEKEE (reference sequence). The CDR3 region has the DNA TGTGCCAGCAGCCCGGGACAGGGCCTCTCTGGGGCCAACGTCCTGACTTTC. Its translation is CASSPGQGLSGANVLTF.

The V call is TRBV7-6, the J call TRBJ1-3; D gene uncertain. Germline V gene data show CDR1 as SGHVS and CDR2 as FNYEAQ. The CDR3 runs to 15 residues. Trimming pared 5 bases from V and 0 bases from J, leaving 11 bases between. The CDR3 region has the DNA TGTGCCAGCAGCGCCGACATCAGCTCTGGAAACACCATATATTTT. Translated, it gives CASSADISSGNTIYF.

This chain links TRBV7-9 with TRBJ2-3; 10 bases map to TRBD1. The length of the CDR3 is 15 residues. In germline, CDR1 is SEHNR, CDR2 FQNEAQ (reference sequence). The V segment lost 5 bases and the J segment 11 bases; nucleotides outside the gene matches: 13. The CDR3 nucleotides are TGTGCCAGCAGCCCACTGAGGACAGGGGGTTTTGGGCAGTATTTT. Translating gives CASSPLRTGGFGQYF.

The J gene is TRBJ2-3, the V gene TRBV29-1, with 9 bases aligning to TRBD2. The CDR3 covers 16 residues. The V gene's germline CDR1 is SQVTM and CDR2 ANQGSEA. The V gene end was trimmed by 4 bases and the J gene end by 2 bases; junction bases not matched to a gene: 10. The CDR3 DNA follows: TGCAGCGTTGGGAGCGCGGCGGGAGGGAACACAGATACGCAGTATTTT. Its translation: CSVGSAAGGNTDTQYF.

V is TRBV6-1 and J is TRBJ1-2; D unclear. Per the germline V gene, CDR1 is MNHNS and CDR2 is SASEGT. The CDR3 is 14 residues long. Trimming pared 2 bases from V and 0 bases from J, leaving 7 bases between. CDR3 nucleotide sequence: TGTGCCAGCAGTGAACTGAGGTCTAACTATGGCTACACCTTC. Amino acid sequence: CASSELRSNYGYTF.

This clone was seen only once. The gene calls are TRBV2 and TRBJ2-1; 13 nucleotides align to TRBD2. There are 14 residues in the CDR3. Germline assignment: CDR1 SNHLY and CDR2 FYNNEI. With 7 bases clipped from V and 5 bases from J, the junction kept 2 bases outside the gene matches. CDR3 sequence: CASIGLAGDNEQFF. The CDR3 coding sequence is TGTGCCAGCATAGGACTAGCGGGAGACAATGAGCAGTTCTTC.

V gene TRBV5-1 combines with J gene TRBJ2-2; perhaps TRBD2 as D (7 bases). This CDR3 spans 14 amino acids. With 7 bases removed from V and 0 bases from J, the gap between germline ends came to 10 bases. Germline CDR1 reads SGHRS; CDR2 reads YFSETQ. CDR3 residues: CASGGAANTGELFF. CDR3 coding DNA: TGCGCCAGCGGGGGGGCCGCGAACACCGGGGAGCTGTTTTTT. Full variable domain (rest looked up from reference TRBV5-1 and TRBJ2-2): KAGVTQTPRYLIKTRGQQVTLSCSPISGHRSVSWYQQTPGQGLQFLFEYFSETQRNKGNFPGRFSGRQFSNSRSEMNVSTLELGDSALYLCASGGAANTGELFFGEGSRLTVL.

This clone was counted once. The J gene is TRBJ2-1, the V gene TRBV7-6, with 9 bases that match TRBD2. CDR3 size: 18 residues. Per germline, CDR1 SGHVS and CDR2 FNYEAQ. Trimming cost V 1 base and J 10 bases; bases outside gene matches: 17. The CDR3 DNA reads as TGTGCCAGCAGCTTAGAAGGGGGGAGCGGGAGGTCCAGCGACGAGCAGTTCTTC. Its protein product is CASSLEGGSGRSSDEQFF. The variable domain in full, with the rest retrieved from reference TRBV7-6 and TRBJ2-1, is GAGVSQSPRYKVTKRGQDVALRCDPISGHVSLYWYRQALGQGPEFLTYFNYEAQQDKSGLPNDRFSAERPEGSISTLTIQRTEQRDSAMYRCASSLEGGSGRSSDEQFFGPGTRLTVL.

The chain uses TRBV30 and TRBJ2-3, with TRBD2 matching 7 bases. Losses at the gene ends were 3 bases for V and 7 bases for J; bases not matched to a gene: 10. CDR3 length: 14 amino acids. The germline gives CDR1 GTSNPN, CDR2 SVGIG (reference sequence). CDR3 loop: CAWRGGSTLNTQYF. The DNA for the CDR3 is TGTGCCTGGAGGGGGGGGAGCACCCTTAATACGCAGTATTTT.

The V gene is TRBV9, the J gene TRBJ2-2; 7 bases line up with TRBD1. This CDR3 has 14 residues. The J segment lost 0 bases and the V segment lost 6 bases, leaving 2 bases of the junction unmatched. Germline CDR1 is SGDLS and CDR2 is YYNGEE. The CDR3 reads CASTDRANTGELFF. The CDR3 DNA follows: TGTGCCAGCACAGACAGGGCGAACACCGGGGAGCTGTTTTTT.

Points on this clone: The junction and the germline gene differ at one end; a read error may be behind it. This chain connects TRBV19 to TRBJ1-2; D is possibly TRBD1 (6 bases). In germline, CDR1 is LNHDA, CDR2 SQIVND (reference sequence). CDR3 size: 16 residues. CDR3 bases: TGTGCCAGTAGTACCCAAGGGGGTGGCTTTAACGATGGCTACACCTTC. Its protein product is CASSTQGGGFNDGYTF.

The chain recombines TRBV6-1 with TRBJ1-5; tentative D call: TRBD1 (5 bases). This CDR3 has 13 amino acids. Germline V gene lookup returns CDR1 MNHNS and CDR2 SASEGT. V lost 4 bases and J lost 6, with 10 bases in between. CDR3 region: CASSAGVSQPQHF. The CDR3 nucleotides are TGTGCCAGCAGTGCGGGGGTTAGTCAGCCCCAGCATTTT.

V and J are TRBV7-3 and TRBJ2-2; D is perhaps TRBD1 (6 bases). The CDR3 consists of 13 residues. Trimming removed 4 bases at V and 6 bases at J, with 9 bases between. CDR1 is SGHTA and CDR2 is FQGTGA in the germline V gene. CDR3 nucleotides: TGTGCCAGCAGCTCTACAGGGTCCGGGGAGCTGTTTTTT. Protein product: CASSSTGSGELFF.

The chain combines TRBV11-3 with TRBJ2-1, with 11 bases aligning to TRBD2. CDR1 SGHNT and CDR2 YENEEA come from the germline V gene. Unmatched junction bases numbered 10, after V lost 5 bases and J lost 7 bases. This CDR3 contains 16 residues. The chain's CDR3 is CASSVGLAGGGNEQFF. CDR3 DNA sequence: TGTGCCAGCAGCGTCGGACTAGCGGGCGGCGGGAATGAGCAGTTCTTC.

This CDR3 is CASSRADLRGHEQYF. The CDR3 region has the DNA TGTGCCAGCTCACGGGCCGATTTGCGTGGGCACGAGCAGTACTTC. V usage is TRBV18 and J usage is TRBJ2-7; D is undetermined. V gave up 4 bases and J gave up 5 bases, with 18 bases separating them. This CDR3 is built from 15 residues. Germline CDR1 reads KGHSH; CDR2 reads LQKENI.

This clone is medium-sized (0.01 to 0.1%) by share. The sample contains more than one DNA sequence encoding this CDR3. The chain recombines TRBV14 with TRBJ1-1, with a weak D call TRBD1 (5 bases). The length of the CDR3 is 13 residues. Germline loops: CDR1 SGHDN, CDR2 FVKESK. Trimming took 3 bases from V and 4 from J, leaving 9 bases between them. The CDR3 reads CASSQSGGTEAFF. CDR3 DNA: TGTGCCAGCAGCCAGTCCGGGGGCACTGAAGCTTTCTTT.

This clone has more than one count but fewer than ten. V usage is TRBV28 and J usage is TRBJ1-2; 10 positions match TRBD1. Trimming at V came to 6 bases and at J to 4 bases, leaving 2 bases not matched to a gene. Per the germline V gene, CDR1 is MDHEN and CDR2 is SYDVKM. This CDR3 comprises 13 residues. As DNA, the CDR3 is TGTGCCAGCAGGGGGACAGGGGTCTATGGCTACACCTTC. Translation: CASRGTGVYGYTF.

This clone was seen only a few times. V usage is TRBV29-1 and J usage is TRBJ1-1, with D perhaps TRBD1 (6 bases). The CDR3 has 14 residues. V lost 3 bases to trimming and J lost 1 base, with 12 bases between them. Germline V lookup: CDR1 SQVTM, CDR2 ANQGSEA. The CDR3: CSVDGVRGNTEAFF. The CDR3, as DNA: TGCAGCGTTGACGGTGTCAGGGGGAACACTGAAGCTTTCTTT.

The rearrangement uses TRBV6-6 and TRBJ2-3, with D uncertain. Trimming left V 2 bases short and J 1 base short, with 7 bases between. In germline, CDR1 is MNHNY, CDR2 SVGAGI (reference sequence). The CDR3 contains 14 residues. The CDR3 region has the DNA TGTGCCAGCAGTTACACCAGCGGCACAGATACGCAGTATTTT. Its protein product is CASSYTSGTDTQYF.